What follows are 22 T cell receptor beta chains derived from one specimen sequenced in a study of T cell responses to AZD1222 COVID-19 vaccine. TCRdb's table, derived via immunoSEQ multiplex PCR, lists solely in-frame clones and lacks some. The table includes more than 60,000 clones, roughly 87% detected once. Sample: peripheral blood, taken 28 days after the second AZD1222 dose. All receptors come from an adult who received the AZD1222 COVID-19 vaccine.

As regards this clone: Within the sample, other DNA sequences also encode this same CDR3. CDR3 region: CASSLTVNTEAFF. Written as DNA, the CDR3 is TGCGCCAGCAGCTTGACAGTGAACACTGAAGCTTTCTTT. The chain is built from TRBV5-1 and TRBJ1-1, with no clear D. Germline assignment: CDR1 SGHRS and CDR2 YFSETQ. This CDR3 contains 13 residues. V dropped 1 base and J dropped 0 bases, with 4 bases sitting between them.

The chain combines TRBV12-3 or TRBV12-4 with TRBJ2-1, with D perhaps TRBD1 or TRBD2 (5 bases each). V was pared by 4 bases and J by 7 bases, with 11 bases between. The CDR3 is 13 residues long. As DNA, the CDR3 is TGTGCCAGCAGTTCCCTTGGGGGTAATGAGCAGTTCTTC. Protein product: CASSSLGGNEQFF.

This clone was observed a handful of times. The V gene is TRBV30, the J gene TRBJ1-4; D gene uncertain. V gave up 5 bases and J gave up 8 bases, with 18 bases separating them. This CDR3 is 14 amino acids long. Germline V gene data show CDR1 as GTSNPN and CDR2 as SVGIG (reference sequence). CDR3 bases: TGTGCCTGGCGAAACGATTTGGGCTCCGAAAAACTGTTTTTT. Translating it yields CAWRNDLGSEKLFF. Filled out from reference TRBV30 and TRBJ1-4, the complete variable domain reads SQTIHQWPATLVQPVGSPLSLECTVEGTSNPNLYWYRQAAGRGLQLLFYSVGIGQISSEVPQNLSASRPQDRQFILSSKKLLLSDSGFYLCAWRNDLGSEKLFFGSGTQLSVL.

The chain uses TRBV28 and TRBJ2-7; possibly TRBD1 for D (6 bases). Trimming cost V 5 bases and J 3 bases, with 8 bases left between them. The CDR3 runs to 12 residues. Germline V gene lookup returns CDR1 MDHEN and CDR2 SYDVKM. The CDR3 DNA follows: TGTGCCAGCAGTCGGGACAACTACGAGCAGTACTTC. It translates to CASSRDNYEQYF.

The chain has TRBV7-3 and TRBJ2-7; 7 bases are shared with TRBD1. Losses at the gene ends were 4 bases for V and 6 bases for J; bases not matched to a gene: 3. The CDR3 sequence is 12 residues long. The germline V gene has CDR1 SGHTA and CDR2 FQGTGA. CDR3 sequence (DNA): TGTGCCAGCAGCTCCCCAGGGGGCGAGCAGTACTTC. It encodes CASSSPGGEQYF.

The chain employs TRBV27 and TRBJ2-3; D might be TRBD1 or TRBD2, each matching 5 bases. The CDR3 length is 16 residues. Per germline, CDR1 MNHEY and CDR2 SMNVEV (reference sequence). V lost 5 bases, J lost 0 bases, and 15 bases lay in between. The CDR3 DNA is TGTGCCAGCAGTGCCTCTGGGGGAACTAGCACAGATACGCAGTATTTT. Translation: CASSASGGTSTDTQYF.

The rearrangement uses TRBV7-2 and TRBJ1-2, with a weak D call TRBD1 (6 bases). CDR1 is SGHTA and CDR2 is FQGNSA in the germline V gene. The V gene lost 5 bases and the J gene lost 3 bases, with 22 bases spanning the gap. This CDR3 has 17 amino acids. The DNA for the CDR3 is TGTGCCAGCAGCATAACGACCGGGACAACGAATTACTATGGCTACACCTTC. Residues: CASSITTGTTNYYGYTF.

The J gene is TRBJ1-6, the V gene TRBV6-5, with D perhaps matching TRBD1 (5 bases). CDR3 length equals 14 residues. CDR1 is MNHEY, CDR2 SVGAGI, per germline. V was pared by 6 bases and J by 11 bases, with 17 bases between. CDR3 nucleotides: TGTGCCAGCAGCCCAGGGCAGGCCGTGGCACCCCTCCACTTT. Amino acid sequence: CASSPGQAVAPLHF.

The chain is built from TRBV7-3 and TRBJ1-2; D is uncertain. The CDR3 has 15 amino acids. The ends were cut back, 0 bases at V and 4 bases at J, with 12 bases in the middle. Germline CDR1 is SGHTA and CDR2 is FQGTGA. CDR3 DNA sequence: TGTGCCAGCAGCTTAACGGCCGGCAGTCTCTATGGCTACACCTTC. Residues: CASSLTAGSLYGYTF.

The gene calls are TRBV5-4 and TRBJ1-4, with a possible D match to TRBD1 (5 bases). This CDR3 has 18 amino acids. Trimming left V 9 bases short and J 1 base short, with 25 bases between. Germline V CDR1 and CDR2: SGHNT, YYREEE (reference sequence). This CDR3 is CATSSGRGLLGTNEKLFF. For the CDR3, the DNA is TGTGCCACCTCGTCCGGGAGGGGACTATTAGGAACTAATGAAAAACTGTTTTTT.

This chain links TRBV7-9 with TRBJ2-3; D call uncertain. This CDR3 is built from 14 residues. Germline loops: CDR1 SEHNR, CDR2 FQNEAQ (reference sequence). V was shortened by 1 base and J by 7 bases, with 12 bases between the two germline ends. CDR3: CASSLVEAEYTQYF. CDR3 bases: TGTGCCAGCAGCTTAGTTGAGGCGGAGTATACGCAGTATTTT.

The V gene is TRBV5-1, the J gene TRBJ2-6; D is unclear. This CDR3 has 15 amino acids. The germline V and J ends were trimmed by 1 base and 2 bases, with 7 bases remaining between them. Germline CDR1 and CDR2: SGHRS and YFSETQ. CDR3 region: CASSLNSPGANVLTF. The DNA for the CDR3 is TGCGCCAGCAGCTTGAACTCGCCTGGGGCCAACGTCCTGACTTTC.

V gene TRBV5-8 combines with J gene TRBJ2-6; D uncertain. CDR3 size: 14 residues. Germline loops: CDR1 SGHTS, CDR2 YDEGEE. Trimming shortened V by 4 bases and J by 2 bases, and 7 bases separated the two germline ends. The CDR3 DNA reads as TGTGCCAGCAGCCACCGGGCTGGGGCCAACGTCCTGACTTTC. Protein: CASSHRAGANVLTF.

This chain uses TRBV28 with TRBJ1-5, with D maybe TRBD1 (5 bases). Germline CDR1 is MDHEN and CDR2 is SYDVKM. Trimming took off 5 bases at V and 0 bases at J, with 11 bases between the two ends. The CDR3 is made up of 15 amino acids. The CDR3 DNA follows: TGTGCCAGCAGTCCCGAGGGGTTTAGCAATCAGCCCCAGCATTTT. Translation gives CASSPEGFSNQPQHF.

Here the CDR3 reads CASNHPGRENTEAFF. CDR3 bases: TGTGCCAGCAACCACCCGGGACGGGAGAACACTGAAGCTTTCTTT. This chain connects TRBV3-1 (or the pseudogene TRBV3-2) to TRBJ1-1, with D perhaps TRBD1 (5 bases). V was shortened by 7 bases and J by 1 base, with 16 bases between the two germline ends. The germline CDR1 and CDR2 sequences are LGHDT and YNNKEL (reference sequence). The CDR3 loop spans 15 amino acids.

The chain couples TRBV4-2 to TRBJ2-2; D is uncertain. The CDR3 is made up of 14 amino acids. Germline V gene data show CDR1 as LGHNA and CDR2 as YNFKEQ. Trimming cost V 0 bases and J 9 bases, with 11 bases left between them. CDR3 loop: CASSQDPNPRELFF. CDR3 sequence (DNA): TGTGCCAGCAGCCAAGATCCGAATCCTCGGGAGCTGTTTTTT.

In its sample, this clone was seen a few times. The CDR3 reads CASSIGGSSYNEQFF. CDR3 sequence (DNA): TGTGCCAGCAGTATCGGGGGGAGCTCCTACAATGAGCAGTTCTTC. J is TRBJ2-1 and V is TRBV6-5; 7 nucleotides match TRBD2. The CDR3 loop spans 15 amino acids. Unmatched junction bases numbered 4, after V lost 5 bases and J lost 0 bases. Germline assignment: CDR1 MNHEY and CDR2 SVGAGI.

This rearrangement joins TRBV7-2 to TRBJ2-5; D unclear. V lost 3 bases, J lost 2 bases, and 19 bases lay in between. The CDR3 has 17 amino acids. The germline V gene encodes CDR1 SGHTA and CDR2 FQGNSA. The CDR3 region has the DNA TGTGCCAGCAGCTTCAGGAGCTGGACCGCAGGTCAAGAGACCCAGTACTTC. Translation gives CASSFRSWTAGQETQYF. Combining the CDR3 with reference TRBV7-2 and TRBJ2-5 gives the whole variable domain GAGVSQSPSNKVTEKGKDVELRCDPISGHTALYWYRQSLGQGLEFLIYFQGNSAPDKSGLPSDRFSAERTGGSVSTLTIQRTQQEDSAVYLCASSFRSWTAGQETQYFGPGTRLLVL.

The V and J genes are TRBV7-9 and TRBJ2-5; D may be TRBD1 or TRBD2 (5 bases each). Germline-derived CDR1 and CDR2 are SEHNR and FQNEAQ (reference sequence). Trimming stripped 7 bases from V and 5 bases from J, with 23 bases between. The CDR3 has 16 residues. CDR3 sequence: CASTPGDRGASETQYF. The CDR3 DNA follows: TGTGCCAGCACCCCCGGGGACCGCGGAGCAAGTGAGACCCAGTACTTC.

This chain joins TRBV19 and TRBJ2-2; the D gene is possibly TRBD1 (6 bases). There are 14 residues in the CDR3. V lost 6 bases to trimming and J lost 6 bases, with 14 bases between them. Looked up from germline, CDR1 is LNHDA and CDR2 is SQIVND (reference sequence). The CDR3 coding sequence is TGTGCCAGTAGGCAGGGGATGGGGTCCGGGGAGCTGTTTTTT. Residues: CASRQGMGSGELFF.

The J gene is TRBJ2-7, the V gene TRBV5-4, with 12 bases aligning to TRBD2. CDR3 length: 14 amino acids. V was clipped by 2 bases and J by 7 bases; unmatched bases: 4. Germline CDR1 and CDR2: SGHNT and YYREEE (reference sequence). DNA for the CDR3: TGTGCCAGCAGCTTACGCGGGACTAGCGGGGAGCAGTACTTC. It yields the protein CASSLRGTSGEQYF.

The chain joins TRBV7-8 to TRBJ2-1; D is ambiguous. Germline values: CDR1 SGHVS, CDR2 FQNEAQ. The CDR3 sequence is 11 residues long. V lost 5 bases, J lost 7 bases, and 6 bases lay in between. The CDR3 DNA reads TGTGCCAGCAGCGACGGTAATGAGCAGTTCTTC. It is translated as CASSDGNEQFF.